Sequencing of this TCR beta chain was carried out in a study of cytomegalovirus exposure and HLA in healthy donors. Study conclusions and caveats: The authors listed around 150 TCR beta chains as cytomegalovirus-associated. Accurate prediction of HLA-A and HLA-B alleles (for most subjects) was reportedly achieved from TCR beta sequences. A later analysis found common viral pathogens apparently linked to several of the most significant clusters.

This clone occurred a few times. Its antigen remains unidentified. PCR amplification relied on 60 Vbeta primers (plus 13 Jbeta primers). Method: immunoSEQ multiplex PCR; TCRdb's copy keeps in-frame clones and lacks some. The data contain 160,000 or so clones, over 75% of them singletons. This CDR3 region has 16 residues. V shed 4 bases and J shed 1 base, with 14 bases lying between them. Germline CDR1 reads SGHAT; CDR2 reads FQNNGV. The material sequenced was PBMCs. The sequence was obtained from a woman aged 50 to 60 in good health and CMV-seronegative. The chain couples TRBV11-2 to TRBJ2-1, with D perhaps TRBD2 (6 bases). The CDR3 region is CASSSPSGASYNEQFF. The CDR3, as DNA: TGTGCCAGCAGCTCCCCGTCGGGAGCTTCCTACAATGAGCAGTTCTTC. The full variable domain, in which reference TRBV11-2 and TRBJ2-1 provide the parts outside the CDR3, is EAGVAQSPRYKIIEKRQSVAFWCNPISGHATLYWYQQILGQGPKLLIQFQNNGVVDDSQLPKDRFSAERLKGVDSTLKIQPAKLEDSAVYLCASSSPSGASYNEQFFGPGTRLTVL.